The 28 T cell receptor beta chains presented below share a single source sample, sequenced in a study of shared clonotypes between healthy human individuals (TCRdb year 2020). Libraries were made using the immunoSEQ multiplex PCR assay. In TCRdb, the immuneACCESS table is reduced to in-frame sequences with V and J assigned. These tables do not hold every clone; where another copy was compared, an unresolved V gene accounts for under half, and the others remain unexplained. The sample data list about 2.3 million clones, and under 95% of these were observed just once. The ten largest clones represent more than 0.35% of the sample. The sequenced material came from naive CD4+ T cells from PBMCs. In light of the paper, this sample's cell subset or site label describes: CD45RA+ positively selected. The receptor set was obtained from a man between 18 and 29 years old in good health. Some clones in this sample may be carry-over from other donors' samples.

This sequence joins TRBV10-1 and TRBJ2-5, with 9 bases identical to TRBD2. V dropped 4 bases and J dropped 5; count of bases not matched to a gene: 5. Germline assignment: CDR1 WNHNN and CDR2 SYGVQD (reference sequence). The CDR3 is 14 amino acids. The CDR3 sequence is CASSGGLAMETQYF. CDR3 nucleotides: TGCGCCAGCAGTGGGGGACTAGCAATGGAGACCCAGTACTTC.

The chain carries TRBV29-1 and TRBJ2-6; TRBD1 agrees at 9 bases. V trimming: 5 bases; J trimming: 0 bases; junction bases outside the gene matches: 2. Germline V gives CDR1 SQVTM, CDR2 ANQGSEA. The CDR3 loop spans 15 amino acids. The CDR3 region has the DNA TGCAGCGTTCCGGGACAGGGCTCTGGGGCCAACGTCCTGACTTTC. Translation: CSVPGQGSGANVLTF.

This chain joins TRBV29-1 and TRBJ2-5, with 10 bases identical to TRBD2. The J call is in doubt because the DNA end fits TRBJ2-7 better. CDR3 length: 16 amino acids. Germline lookup yields CDR1 SQVTM and CDR2 ANQGSEA. CDR3 region: CSVELAGAQSSYEQYF. The CDR3 DNA reads as TGCAGCGTTGAACTAGCGGGAGCCCAAAGCTCCTACGAGCAGTACTTC.

The chain carries TRBV5-4 and TRBJ2-7; D uncertain. This CDR3 has 14 amino acids. Germline lookup yields CDR1 SGHNT and CDR2 YYREEE (reference sequence). Trimming pared 0 bases from V and 2 bases from J, leaving 9 bases between. In nucleotides, the CDR3 is TGTGCCAGCAGCTTGGACCTTCAGACCTACGAGCAGTACTTC. It is translated as CASSLDLQTYEQYF.

The rearrangement uses TRBV9 and TRBJ2-4; D is undetermined. V lost 2 bases and J lost 8, with 11 bases in between. The CDR3 is 13 residues long. CDR1 SGDLS and CDR2 YYNGEE come from the germline V gene. CDR3 sequence reads: CASSVQDADIQYF. The CDR3 nucleotides are TGTGCCAGCAGCGTGCAGGACGCGGACATTCAGTACTTC.

V gene TRBV7-3 combines with J gene TRBJ2-5; tentative D call: TRBD1 (7 bases). The length of the CDR3 is 14 residues. Germline V lookup: CDR1 SGHTA, CDR2 FQGTGA. Trimming left V 5 bases short and J 7 bases short, with 17 bases between. The CDR3 region is CASSNAGQRGTQYF. CDR3 DNA: TGTGCCAGCAGCAACGCGGGACAGCGCGGGACCCAGTACTTC.

The chain carries TRBV14 and TRBJ2-1, with TRBD2 matching 7 bases. Per germline, CDR1 SGHDN and CDR2 FVKESK. V was pared by 0 bases and J by 10 bases, with 6 bases of the junction left unmatched. The CDR3 runs 14 residues. The CDR3 region is CASSQDLGGGEQFF. CDR3 DNA: TGTGCCAGCAGCCAAGACCTAGGCGGGGGAGAGCAGTTCTTC.

Comments on this clone: This sample also contains other DNA sequences that code for the same CDR3. The gene calls are TRBV7-2 and TRBJ2-7, with 7 bases lining up with TRBD2. This CDR3 region has 16 residues. J gave up 3 bases and V 5 bases, and 13 bases lay outside the gene matches. Germline CDR1 and CDR2: SGHTA and FQGNSA. The CDR3 DNA reads as TGTGCCAGCAGCCTCGTTAGGGCTAGCGGAATCTACGAGCAGTACTTC. Its protein product is CASSLVRASGIYEQYF.

The rearrangement links TRBV7-5 to TRBJ2-7. TRBV7-5 is a pseudogene. The CDR3 is 14 amino acids. This chain's CDR3 is CVRSLLQELYEQYF. The CDR3 nucleotides are TGTGTCAGAAGCTTGCTGCAGGAGCTCTACGAGCAGTACTTC.

The chain uses TRBV19 and TRBJ1-3; no firm D call. CDR1 LNHDA and CDR2 SQIVND come from the germline V gene (reference sequence). The CDR3 consists of 15 residues. V dropped 4 bases and J dropped 0 bases, with 10 bases sitting between them. Here the CDR3 DNA reads TGTGCCAGTAGTAAGGCCGGGTCCTCTGGAAACACCATATATTTT. Its protein product is CASSKAGSSGNTIYF. The entire variable domain, with the rest obtained from reference TRBV19 and TRBJ1-3, is as follows: DGGITQSPKYLFRKEGQNVTLSCEQNLNHDAMYWYRQDPGQGLRLIYYSQIVNDFQKGDIAEGYSVSREKKESFPLTVTSAQKNPTAFYLCASSKAGSSGNTIYFGEGSWLTVV.

The genes are TRBV18 and TRBJ2-1, with 8 bases fitting TRBD1. J gave up 0 bases and V 2 bases, and 3 bases lay outside the gene matches. The CDR3 spans 16 residues. Germline loops: CDR1 KGHSH, CDR2 LQKENI. CDR3 protein: CASSPRDRSSYNEQFF. The CDR3 bases are TGTGCCAGCTCACCAAGGGACAGGAGCTCCTACAATGAGCAGTTCTTC. The full variable domain, its missing parts supplied by reference TRBV18 and TRBJ2-1, is NAGVMQNPRHLVRRRGQEARLRCSPMKGHSHVYWYRQLPEEGLKFMVYLQKENIIDESGMPKERFSAEFPKEGPSILRIQQVVRGDSAAYFCASSPRDRSSYNEQFFGPGTRLTVL.

On this clone itself: Additional DNA sequences in this sample encode the identical CDR3. The J gene is TRBJ1-2, the V gene TRBV5-1, with D perhaps matching TRBD1 (5 bases). This CDR3 region has 14 residues. With 0 bases removed from V and 7 bases from J, the gap between germline ends came to 13 bases. CDR1 and CDR2 from the germline V gene are SGHRS and YFSETQ. CDR3 nucleotides: TGCGCCAGCAGCTTGGCCGAGGGAAGGGGTGGCTACACCTTC. Its translation is CASSLAEGRGGYTF.

The CDR3: CAWSPLLGSGRNTEAFF. The CDR3 DNA follows: TGTGCCTGGAGTCCCCTCCTCGGGTCAGGGAGGAACACTGAAGCTTTCTTT. The genes are TRBV30 and TRBJ1-1, with D possibly matching TRBD1 (5 bases). This CDR3 is 17 amino acids long. Germline V gene lookup returns CDR1 GTSNPN and CDR2 SVGIG (reference sequence). Trimming took 2 bases from V and 1 from J, leaving 20 bases between them.

J is TRBJ2-5 and V is TRBV7-9; 8 bases line up with TRBD1. The CDR3 contains 14 residues. V gave up 7 bases and J gave up 7 bases; unmatched junction bases: 11. Germline V gives CDR1 SEHNR, CDR2 FQNEAQ (reference sequence). This chain's CDR3 is CASNQAGGKGTQYF. DNA of the CDR3: TGTGCCAGCAACCAGGCAGGGGGCAAGGGGACCCAGTACTTC.

The CDR3 bases are TGCAGCGCCTGGGACAGAGCCTACGAGCAGTACTTC. This sequence encodes CSAWDRAYEQYF. The chain carries TRBV29-1 and TRBJ2-7, with TRBD1 identical over 7 bases. Germline V gene sequence: CDR1 SQVTM, CDR2 ANQGSEA. Trimming cost V 7 bases and J 2 bases; bases outside gene matches: 5. This CDR3 is built from 12 residues.

The chain couples TRBV28 to TRBJ1-4; unclear D gene. V was clipped by 0 bases and J by 0 bases, with 5 bases between them. Germline CDR1 is MDHEN and CDR2 is SYDVKM. This CDR3 is 15 amino acids long. CDR3 DNA: TGTGCCAGCAGTTTATGGCGGTCAACTAATGAAAAACTGTTTTTT. Translation gives CASSLWRSTNEKLFF. The full variable domain, rest sourced from reference TRBV28 and TRBJ1-4, is DVKVTQSSRYLVKRTGEKVFLECVQDMDHENMFWYRQDPGLGLRLIYFSYDVKMKEKGDIPEGYSVSREKKERFSLILESASTNQTSMYLCASSLWRSTNEKLFFGSGTQLSVL.

The chain employs TRBV28 and TRBJ2-2, with TRBD1 matching over 7 bases. The V and J ends lost 2 bases and 2 bases, in that order; junction bases with no gene match: 8. Germline V gives CDR1 MDHEN, CDR2 SYDVKM. This CDR3 has 17 amino acids. For the CDR3, the DNA is TGTGCCAGCAGTTTAGGGTGGGGGACAGCTAACACCGGGGAGCTGTTTTTT. Its protein product is CASSLGWGTANTGELFF.

The chain is built from TRBV6-1 and TRBJ2-1; 8 bases are shared with TRBD1. The germline CDR1 and CDR2 sequences are MNHNS and SASEGT. The CDR3 loop spans 12 amino acids. J was trimmed by 12 bases and V by 7 bases; bases with no gene match: 8. The CDR3 is CASIGDRGRQFF. DNA of the CDR3: TGTGCCAGCATCGGCGACAGGGGAAGGCAGTTCTTC.

The chain's CDR3 is CAGRGSAGETQYF. DNA for the CDR3: TGTGCCGGACGCGGATCGGCAGGGGAGACCCAGTACTTC. The chain employs TRBV2 and TRBJ2-5, with D perhaps matching TRBD1 (5 bases). Germline CDR1 is SNHLY and CDR2 is FYNNEI. This CDR3 is built from 13 residues. Trimming stripped 11 bases from V and 5 bases from J, with 18 bases between.

This rearrangement joins TRBV29-1 to TRBJ2-1, with D possibly TRBD2 on 6 matching bases. This CDR3 has 12 amino acids. Germline CDR1 and CDR2: SQVTM and ANQGSEA. Trimming cost V 6 bases and J 4 bases, with 10 bases left between them. CDR3 sequence reads: CSVGLLYNEQFF. The CDR3 DNA is TGCAGCGTGGGACTGCTGTACAATGAGCAGTTCTTC.

The chain joins TRBV10-3 to TRBJ1-2; D not resolved. Germline CDR1 reads ENHRY; CDR2 reads SYGVKD. The ends were cut back, 9 bases at V and 4 bases at J, with 21 bases in the middle. The CDR3 loop spans 15 amino acids. CDR3 region: CAITQTEKLGYGYTF. CDR3 DNA sequence: TGTGCCATTACCCAGACGGAGAAGCTGGGCTATGGCTACACCTTC.

For this clone: This same CDR3 is encoded by further DNA sequences in the sample. V usage is TRBV18 and J usage is TRBJ1-1; no reliable D call. V was clipped by 3 bases and J by 1 base, with 6 bases between them. This CDR3 has 13 residues. The germline gives CDR1 KGHSH, CDR2 LQKENI. The CDR3 sequence: CASSPAKNTEAFF. CDR3 nucleotides: TGTGCCAGCTCACCGGCTAAGAACACTGAAGCTTTCTTT. Looking up the rest from reference TRBV18 and TRBJ1-1 gives the full variable domain: NAGVMQNPRHLVRRRGQEARLRCSPMKGHSHVYWYRQLPEEGLKFMVYLQKENIIDESGMPKERFSAEFPKEGPSILRIQQVVRGDSAAYFCASSPAKNTEAFFGQGTRLTVV.

Concerning this clone itself: The same CDR3 also results from other DNA sequences found in this sample. The V and J genes are TRBV9 and TRBJ2-1; 10 positions agree with TRBD2. The CDR3 runs to 14 residues. Germline V gene sequence: CDR1 SGDLS, CDR2 YYNGEE. Trimming took 3 bases from V and 5 from J; bases not matched to a gene: 2. Here the CDR3 reads CASSGTSGHNEQFF. The CDR3 DNA reads as TGTGCCAGCAGCGGGACTAGCGGTCACAATGAGCAGTTCTTC.

This chain links TRBV30 with TRBJ2-1; D possibly corresponds to TRBD1 (5 bases). This CDR3 has 11 amino acids. CDR1 and CDR2 (germline): GTSNPN, SVGIG (reference sequence). The V end was cut by 2 bases, the J end by 9 bases, with 8 bases between. DNA of the CDR3: TGTGCCTGGAGTTCCCAGGGTGAGCAGTTCTTC. It is translated as CAWSSQGEQFF.

The chain employs TRBV9 and TRBJ2-3; the D gene is possibly TRBD2 (5 bases). This CDR3 is built from 19 residues. From germline, CDR1 is SGDLS and CDR2 YYNGEE. V dropped 0 bases and J dropped 0 bases, with 20 bases sitting between them. Here the CDR3 reads CASSVALGDRAASTDTQYF. For the CDR3, the DNA is TGTGCCAGCAGCGTAGCTCTCGGTGATAGAGCGGCTAGCACAGATACGCAGTATTTT. Full variable domain (outside the CDR3, taken from reference TRBV9 and TRBJ2-3): DSGVTQTPKHLITATGQRVTLRCSPRSGDLSVYWYQQSLDQGLQFLIQYYNGEERAKGNILERFSAQQFPDLHSELNLSSLELGDSALYFCASSVALGDRAASTDTQYFGPGTRLTVL.

V is TRBV28 and J is TRBJ2-6; a possible D gene is TRBD2 (6 bases). Germline loops: CDR1 MDHEN, CDR2 SYDVKM. There are 17 residues in the CDR3. Trimming took off 5 bases at V and 2 bases at J, with 16 bases between the two ends. In DNA, the CDR3 is TGTGCCAGCAGTCCTAATACTTGGGAGGCTGGGGCCAACGTCCTGACTTTC. This sequence encodes CASSPNTWEAGANVLTF. The full variable domain, in which reference TRBV28 and TRBJ2-6 provide the parts outside the CDR3, is DVKVTQSSRYLVKRTGEKVFLECVQDMDHENMFWYRQDPGLGLRLIYFSYDVKMKEKGDIPEGYSVSREKKERFSLILESASTNQTSMYLCASSPNTWEAGANVLTFGAGSRLTVL.

The chain employs TRBV4-1 and TRBJ2-3; 8 bases map to TRBD1. This CDR3 contains 16 residues. Germline CDR1 is MGHRA and CDR2 is YSYEKL. Losses at the gene ends were 1 base for V and 5 bases for J; bases not matched to a gene: 8. In nucleotides, the CDR3 is TGCGCCAGCAGCCAAGGACAGGGGCTCGGGGAAGATACGCAGTATTTT. This sequence encodes CASSQGQGLGEDTQYF.

This chain uses TRBV19 with TRBJ1-3; D unclear. The CDR3 is 16 residues long. Germline V lookup: CDR1 LNHDA, CDR2 SQIVND (reference sequence). V was trimmed by 7 bases and J by 1 base, leaving 17 bases between them. DNA for the CDR3: TGTGCCAGTACCGACTGGTTACGGGGATCTGGAAACACCATATATTTT. Translation: CASTDWLRGSGNTIYF.